This TCR beta chain came from a study of Tregs in tolerant kidney transplant recipients. From germline, CDR1 is SGDLS and CDR2 YYNGEE. CDR3 length: 14 residues. The ends were cut back, 0 bases at V and 6 bases at J, with 9 bases in the middle. This clone has a single count. The target antigen is unknown. Unstimulated regulatory T cells (CD4+CD25+CD127-), CD4+CD25- non-regulatory cells, CD4 and CD8 cells were FACS-sorted from thawed PBMCs. TCRdb's copy holds only in-frame clones and misses some; the assay was immunoSEQ multiplex PCR. This sample has about 83,000 clones, with 95% to 98% found just once. Study findings and constraints: Biological reproducibility was not directly addressed in this study.

This chain uses TRBV9 with TRBJ2-2; perhaps TRBD1 as D (5 bases). This TCR was recovered from a human donor who received a combined kidney and bone marrow transplant. The specimen comprised CD4+ T cells from blood, sampled before the transplant. CDR3 region: CASSVARVAGELFF. The DNA of the CDR3 is TGTGCCAGCAGCGTAGCCAGGGTCGCCGGGGAGCTGTTTTTT.